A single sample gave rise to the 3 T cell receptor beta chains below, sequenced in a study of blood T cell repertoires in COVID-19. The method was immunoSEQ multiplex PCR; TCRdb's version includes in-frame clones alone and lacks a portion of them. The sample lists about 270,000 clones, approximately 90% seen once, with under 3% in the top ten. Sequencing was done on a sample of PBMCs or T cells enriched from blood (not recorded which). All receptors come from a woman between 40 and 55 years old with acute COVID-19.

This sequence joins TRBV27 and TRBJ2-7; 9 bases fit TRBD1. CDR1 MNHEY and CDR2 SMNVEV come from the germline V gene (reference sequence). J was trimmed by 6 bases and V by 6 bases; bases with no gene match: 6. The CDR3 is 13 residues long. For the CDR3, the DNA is TGTGCCAGCAGAACGGGACAGGGAGGCGAGCAGTACTTC. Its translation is CASRTGQGGEQYF.

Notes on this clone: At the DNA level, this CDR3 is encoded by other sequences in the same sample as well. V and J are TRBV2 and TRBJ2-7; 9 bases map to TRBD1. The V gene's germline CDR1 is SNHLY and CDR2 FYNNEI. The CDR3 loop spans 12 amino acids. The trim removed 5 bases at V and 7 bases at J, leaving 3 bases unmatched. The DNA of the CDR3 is TGTGCCAGCAGTAGGGACAGGGATGAGCAGTACTTC. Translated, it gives CASSRDRDEQYF.

The CDR3 sequence: CASSLQGGQLGTEAFF. The DNA of the CDR3 is TGTGCCAGCAGCTTACAGGGAGGGCAGCTGGGAACTGAAGCTTTCTTT. This sequence joins TRBV7-3 and TRBJ1-1, with D possibly TRBD1 on 5 matching bases. The germline V gene encodes CDR1 SGHTA and CDR2 FQGTGA. V was trimmed by 2 bases and J by 5 bases, leaving 18 bases between them. This CDR3 spans 16 amino acids.